This TCR beta chain was identified during a study of T cells in Graves' hyperthyroidism and ophthalmopathy (dated by TCRdb to between 2018 and 2020). With respect to the entire study: Peripheral blood was collected at initial diagnosis, before any treatment. To identify TCR V-J signatures that set the groups apart, the researchers used a discovery cohort of 95 to 100 patients, made up of 40 to 45 with Graves' ophthalmopathy and some 60 with stable Graves' hyperthyroidism. Prospective prediction of ophthalmopathy was tested in an independent validation cohort consisting of 18 hyperthyroidism patients and approximately 16 patients who later progressed to ophthalmopathy. The 100 discovery patients were randomly split 7:3 into training and test sets. Thyroid tissue and blood T-cell repertoires from more than 5 Graves' hyperthyroidism patients were also compared in the study. Once sampling was done, hyperthyroidism patients were given methimazole at a starting dose of 30 mg daily, whereas ophthalmopathy patients were given high-dose intravenous methylprednisolone. TCR Vbeta CDR3 sequencing of 120 to 150 peripheral blood samples (around 45 ophthalmopathy, some 75 hyperthyroidism and approximately 17 progressor patients) is reported in the paper. Results the study describes overall, beyond this receptor: In validation, the model predicted progression to ophthalmopathy a median of roughly 6.5 months before onset, with roughly 70% sensitivity and about 72% specificity. No statistical method was used to fix the sample size in advance, and group allocation was not hidden from the investigators. In cross-validation, a model built on a 13 V-J signature told ophthalmopathy apart from stable hyperthyroidism with less than 90% sensitivity and roughly 81% specificity, and in testing the same model reached 80%/75%. Blood samples also contained most of the expanded thyroid clonotypes (frequency above 0.001), which suggests that blood repertoires may reflect thyroid immune responses.

In the ophthalmopathy patients, disease was moderately to severely active, with a Clinical Activity Score of 3 or more, a NOSPECS grade of 4 or more, and a duration of less than 3 months. Exclusion was applied to patients with uncontrolled infections, other autoimmune diseases, pregnancy or lactation. Clinical symptoms, serum thyroxine and TRAb, thyroid ultrasound, and orbital computed tomography formed the basis for the diagnoses. Ficoll-Paque density gradient centrifugation was used to isolate PBMCs from approximately 10 ml of fresh peripheral blood. Trizol reagent was used to extract total RNA, and RNA quality was then checked on an Agilent 2100 Bioanalyzer. Amplification of TCR beta CDR3 regions was carried out from RNA transcripts. For the first round of RT-PCR on the TCR CDR3, the HTBI primer set was used together with the Qiagen OneStep RT-PCR kit. Libraries were constructed in a second round of multiplex PCR, after which size selection and purification were performed. Libraries were sequenced paired-end with 100 bp reads on an Illumina HiSeq2000. As for how the authors treated the data: Raw data were processed with SOAPnuke, discarding reads with adapters, uncalled bases, mean Phred below 15, or no exact constant-primer or identifier match. High-quality paired reads were merged with COPE v1.2.5, and unique nucleotide sequences were defined as clonotypes. MiTCR v1.1 was used to align the clonotypes against IMGT TRBV, TRBD and TRBJ reference segments. Only V-J combinations with frequency above 0.0001, covering 99% to 99.2% of repertoires, were analysed. The TCS score was defined as F50 (clonal expansion) divided by E x V (chaos), with BLOSUM62-based TCRdist calculated between CDR3 peptides within each V-J. Welch's t-statistics and random forest reduced approximately 520 V-J features to 13, which were used in a naive Bayes classifier (R e1071). TCRdb reworked the public reads: Q25 trimming with fastp, MiXCR clone assembly, productive beta chains retained. Rows with a matching CDR3 protein are joined into one entry that keeps the most common DNA and genes. The V and J calls come from TCRdb's annotation, not from the publication. In this sample the table shows about 600,000 distinct CDR3 sequences, approximately 15% of which occur a single time. In total, the top ten clones hold roughly 3.3% of the sample.

There are 20 amino acids in the CDR3, from cysteine to phenylalanine inclusive. Just the 60-base CDR3 DNA is kept, in frame starting at base 1. The germline V gene (reference sequence) supplies CDR1 GTSNPN and CDR2 SVGIG. V is pared back by 2 bases and J by 0 bases, with 23 bases lying between the germline termini. This clonotype was observed a handful of times. Its antigen remains undetermined. Base qualities are not recorded, but no much larger clone differs from it by a single base. Sequencing input: blood. The rearrangement combines TRBV30 with TRBJ1-6, with TRBD1 as a weak D call on 5 bases. The sequence was collected from a middle-aged woman with Graves' ophthalmopathy. The CDR3 protein sequence reads: CAWSPTLRGRGISYNSPLHF. The DNA reads TGTGCCTGGAGTCCTACTCTTCGGGGCCGAGGGATCTCCTATAATTCACCCCTCCACTTT.